The next 17 T cell receptor beta chains were all read from a single sample in a study of T cells in Graves' hyperthyroidism and ophthalmopathy. Amplified regions were TCR beta CDR3 sequences from RNA transcripts. The study used the HTBI primer set for a first-round RT-PCR of the TCR CDR3. TCRdb recomputed calls from the multiplex PCR reads with MiXCR, one row per CDR3 protein. Of over 350,000 distinct CDR3 sequences detected, 14% to 15% appear once; the ten largest clones hold roughly 13%. Sequenced: blood. The receptors shown here come from a young man with Graves' ophthalmopathy.

At least ten counts were recorded for this clonotype. V is TRBV19 and J is TRBJ2-1, with D maybe TRBD1 (6 bases). Germline V gene lookup returns CDR1 LNHDA and CDR2 SQIVND (reference sequence). The CDR3 totals 14 residues. V gave up 10 bases and J gave up 8 bases, with 21 bases separating them. CDR3 nucleotides: TGTGCCACCTCGATGGGGGCCGTGTGGGATGAGCAGTTCTTC. Translating gives CATSMGAVWDEQFF.

This clonotype was seen ten or more times. This rearrangement joins TRBV5-1 to TRBJ1-3; perhaps TRBD1 as D (5 bases). The germline gives CDR1 SGHRS, CDR2 YFSETQ. V lost 4 bases to trimming and J lost 0 bases, with 11 bases between them. There are 15 residues in the CDR3. CDR3: CASSSTGSSGNTIYF. The CDR3 nucleotides read TGCGCCAGCAGCAGCACAGGAAGCTCTGGAAACACCATATATTTT.

This clonotype was seen repeatedly, ten times or more. The CDR3, as DNA: TGTGCCAGCTCAGTACAGACGAACACTGAAGCTTTCTTT. Translated: CASSVQTNTEAFF. V gene TRBV18 combines with J gene TRBJ1-1; no clear D. Per the germline V gene, CDR1 is KGHSH and CDR2 is LQKENI. The germline V and J ends were trimmed by 5 bases and 1 base, with 8 bases remaining between them. The CDR3 contains 13 residues.

The chain carries TRBV20-1 and TRBJ2-1; maybe TRBD1 (6 bases). The CDR3 is 14 residues long. Germline V gene sequence: CDR1 DFQATT, CDR2 SNEGSKA (reference sequence). Trimming pared 5 bases from V and 8 bases from J, leaving 19 bases between. The CDR3 nucleotides read TGCAGTGCTGCCCGGGACACCCAAGGGGATGAGCAGTTCTTC. Residues: CSAARDTQGDEQFF.

This clonotype showed up many times. The rearrangement joins TRBV7-9 to TRBJ2-7, with 11 bases fitting TRBD2. The CDR3 length is 19 residues. J gave up 2 bases and V 5 bases, and 17 bases lay outside the gene matches. Germline assignment: CDR1 SEHNR and CDR2 FQNEAQ (reference sequence). The CDR3 nucleotides read TGTGCCAGCAGCACTATACTCGGGACTAGCGGCATCTCGCCCTACGAGCAGTACTTC. Protein product: CASSTILGTSGISPYEQYF.

Ten or more counts support this clonotype. The chain links TRBV20-1 to TRBJ2-1, with D possibly TRBD2 on 5 matching bases. The CDR3 runs 17 residues. V lost 0 bases, J lost 0 bases, and 15 bases lay in between. Germline values: CDR1 DFQATT, CDR2 SNEGSKA (reference sequence). The CDR3 sequence: CSARDLRAGRSYNEQFF. In nucleotides, the CDR3 is TGCAGTGCTAGAGATCTGAGGGCGGGCCGCTCCTACAATGAGCAGTTCTTC.

This clonotype has at least ten counts. This rearrangement joins TRBV29-1 to TRBJ1-1; 8 bases are shared with TRBD1. Germline V gene sequence: CDR1 SQVTM, CDR2 ANQGSEA. This CDR3 contains 12 residues. After removal of 7 bases from V and 1 base from J, the junction contained 2 bases not matched to a gene. The CDR3: CSAGTGNTEAFF. The CDR3 DNA reads TGCAGCGCCGGGACAGGGAACACTGAAGCTTTCTTT.

The chain uses TRBV7-2 and TRBJ1-1; 8 nucleotides line up with TRBD1. The CDR3 spans 14 residues. With 1 base clipped from V and 6 bases from J, the junction kept 4 bases outside the gene matches. Germline assignment: CDR1 SGHTA and CDR2 FQGNSA. The CDR3, as DNA: TGTGCCAGCAGCTTAGTCCAGGGGGCATCTGAAGCTTTCTTT. It is translated as CASSLVQGASEAFF. Full variable domain (remainder filled in from reference TRBV7-2 and TRBJ1-1): GAGVSQSPSNKVTEKGKDVELRCDPISGHTALYWYRQSLGQGLEFLIYFQGNSAPDKSGLPSDRFSAERTGGSVSTLTIQRTQQEDSAVYLCASSLVQGASEAFFGQGTRLTVV.

This clonotype showed up just a few times. The rearrangement uses TRBV14 and TRBJ1-6; D gene unclear. The germline gives CDR1 SGHDN, CDR2 FVKESK. The CDR3 covers 13 residues. V dropped 3 bases and J dropped 8 bases, with 8 bases sitting between them. CDR3 sequence (DNA): TGTGCCAGCAGCCAGATCTGGGATTCACCCCTCCACTTT. It is translated as CASSQIWDSPLHF.

This clonotype was counted many times. This chain links TRBV11-2 with TRBJ1-3; D is ambiguous. The CDR3 runs 17 residues. Germline V gene data show CDR1 as SGHAT and CDR2 as FQNNGV. Trimming pared 1 base from V and 0 bases from J, leaving 13 bases between. In DNA, the CDR3 is TGTGCCAGCAGCTTAGCTTACGGACGGGTCTCTGGAAACACCATATATTTT. It is translated as CASSLAYGRVSGNTIYF. Looking up the rest from reference TRBV11-2 and TRBJ1-3 gives the full variable domain: EAGVAQSPRYKIIEKRQSVAFWCNPISGHATLYWYQQILGQGPKLLIQFQNNGVVDDSQLPKDRFSAERLKGVDSTLKIQPAKLEDSAVYLCASSLAYGRVSGNTIYFGEGSWLTVV.

This clonotype was found many times. The chain has TRBV10-3 and TRBJ2-2; D is perhaps TRBD2 (6 bases). Germline CDR1 and CDR2: ENHRY and SYGVKD. This CDR3 is 16 amino acids long. V dropped 4 bases and J dropped 7 bases, with 19 bases sitting between them. The CDR3: CAISAQLWEAGGELFF. As DNA, the CDR3 is TGTGCCATCAGTGCCCAACTATGGGAGGCTGGCGGGGAGCTGTTTTTT.

The table lists this clonotype with a few counts. The chain recombines TRBV9 with TRBJ1-5; maybe TRBD1 (6 bases). The CDR3 sequence is 14 residues long. V lost 0 bases, J lost 3 bases, and 7 bases lay in between. In germline, CDR1 is SGDLS, CDR2 YYNGEE. This chain's CDR3 is CASSVAGANQPQHF. The CDR3 DNA follows: TGTGCCAGCAGCGTAGCAGGGGCCAATCAGCCCCAGCATTTT.

In this sample, this clonotype turned up many times. The chain combines TRBV7-9 with TRBJ2-1; 12 bases match TRBD1. CDR1 and CDR2 (germline): SEHNR, FQNEAQ (reference sequence). CDR3 size: 18 residues. V shed 9 bases and J 3 bases; nucleotides not matched to a gene: 15. In DNA form, the CDR3 reads TGTGCCAGGCTGCCGGGACAGGGGGCTTACGCGAACTACAATGAGCAGTTCTTC. Its translation: CARLPGQGAYANYNEQFF.

A few counts support this clonotype. V usage is TRBV28 and J usage is TRBJ1-2; perhaps TRBD1 as D (6 bases). The length of the CDR3 is 13 residues. Trimming shortened V by 4 bases and J by 5 bases, and 11 bases separated the two germline ends. Germline lookup yields CDR1 MDHEN and CDR2 SYDVKM. The chain's CDR3 is CASSSGQFYGYTF. The CDR3, as DNA: TGTGCCAGCAGTTCCGGACAGTTTTATGGCTACACCTTC.

The chain couples TRBV5-1 to TRBJ2-7, with 8 positions matching TRBD1. V lost 2 bases to trimming and J lost 5 bases; unmatched junction nucleotides: 6. The CDR3 has 14 amino acids. From germline, CDR1 is SGHRS and CDR2 YFSETQ. CDR3 sequence: CASSFDRGDHEQYF. As DNA, the CDR3 is TGCGCCAGCAGCTTCGACAGGGGCGACCACGAGCAGTACTTC. Using reference TRBV5-1 and TRBJ2-7 for the parts outside the CDR3, the full variable domain is KAGVTQTPRYLIKTRGQQVTLSCSPISGHRSVSWYQQTPGQGLQFLFEYFSETQRNKGNFPGRFSGRQFSNSRSEMNVSTLELGDSALYLCASSFDRGDHEQYFGPGTRLTVT.

This clonotype showed up many times. This chain joins TRBV7-2 and TRBJ2-3; 14 bases are a match to TRBD2. The CDR3 contains 20 residues. The V and J ends lost 5 bases and 2 bases, in that order; junction bases with no gene match: 15. Per the germline V gene, CDR1 is SGHTA and CDR2 is FQGNSA. CDR3 residues: CASSARLAGGTFPPTDTQYF. CDR3 nucleotide sequence: TGTGCCAGCAGCGCCCGACTAGCGGGGGGGACCTTTCCTCCCACAGATACGCAGTATTTT.

The chain couples TRBV29-1 to TRBJ1-2; 8 nucleotides line up with TRBD1. Unmatched junction bases numbered 3, after V lost 5 bases and J lost 4 bases. The CDR3 is made up of 12 amino acids. Germline loops: CDR1 SQVTM, CDR2 ANQGSEA. CDR3: CSVKDRAYGYTF. The DNA of the CDR3 is TGCAGCGTTAAGGACAGGGCCTATGGCTACACCTTC. The full variable domain, its missing parts supplied by reference TRBV29-1 and TRBJ1-2, is SAVISQKPSRDICQRGTSLTIQCQVDSQVTMMFWYRQQPGQSLTLIATANQGSEATYESGFVIDKFPISRPNLTFSTLTVSNMSPEDSSIYLCSVKDRAYGYTFGSGTRLTVV.